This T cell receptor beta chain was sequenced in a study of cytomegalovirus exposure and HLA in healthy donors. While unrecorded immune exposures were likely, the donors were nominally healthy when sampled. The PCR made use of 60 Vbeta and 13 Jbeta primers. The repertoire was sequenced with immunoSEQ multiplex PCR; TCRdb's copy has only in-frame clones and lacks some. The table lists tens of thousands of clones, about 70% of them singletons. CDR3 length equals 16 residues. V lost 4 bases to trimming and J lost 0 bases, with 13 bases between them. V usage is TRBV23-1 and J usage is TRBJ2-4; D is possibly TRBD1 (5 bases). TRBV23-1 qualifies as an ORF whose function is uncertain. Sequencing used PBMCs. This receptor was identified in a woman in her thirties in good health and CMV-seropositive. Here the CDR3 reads CASSPSDILAKNIQYF. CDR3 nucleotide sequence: TGCGCCAGCAGTCCCTCGGACATATTAGCCAAAAACATTCAGTACTTC.